The 17 T cell receptor beta chains below come from one sample, sequenced in a study of blood T cell repertoires in COVID-19. The method was immunoSEQ multiplex PCR; TCRdb's version includes in-frame clones alone and lacks a portion of them. The sample holds some 120,000 clones, 70% to 85% seen once. The sample was peripheral blood. All receptors derive from a man between 65 and 79 years old with active or convalescent COVID-19.

V usage is TRBV6-1 and J usage is TRBJ1-5; a weak D match, TRBD1 (5 bases). The CDR3 contains 18 residues. From germline, CDR1 is MNHNS and CDR2 SASEGT. The V end was cut by 2 bases, the J end by 0 bases, with 17 bases between. CDR3 protein: CASSERPGGVNSNQPQHF. The CDR3 nucleotides are TGTGCCAGCAGTGAAAGACCGGGGGGGGTCAATAGCAATCAGCCCCAGCATTTT.

This chain uses TRBV4-2 with TRBJ2-1; unclear D gene. CDR3 length equals 13 residues. Trimming took off 4 bases at V and 3 bases at J, with 7 bases between the two ends. Germline V gene lookup returns CDR1 LGHNA and CDR2 YNFKEQ. CDR3 in amino acids: CASSRADYNEQFF. Here the CDR3 DNA reads TGTGCCAGCAGCCGGGCAGACTACAATGAGCAGTTCTTC.

The genes are TRBV7-6 and TRBJ1-1; unclear D gene. Germline V gives CDR1 SGHVS, CDR2 FNYEAQ. The V and J ends lost 8 bases and 3 bases respectively, with 7 bases between them. This CDR3 is built from 11 residues. CDR3 DNA sequence: TGTGCCAGCGGCCGGGACACTGAAGCTTTCTTT. This sequence encodes CASGRDTEAFF.

The rearrangement links TRBV28 to TRBJ1-6; D ambiguous. CDR1 and CDR2 from the germline V gene are MDHEN and SYDVKM. This CDR3 contains 13 residues. V was trimmed by 8 bases and J by 9 bases, leaving 14 bases between them. CDR3 loop: CASVGAAFSPLHF. The DNA for the CDR3 is TGTGCCAGCGTCGGAGCAGCATTTTCACCCCTCCACTTT.

DNA of the CDR3: TGTGCCAGCAGCTTATGGGCAGGGGACCCGAAAAACATTCAGTACTTC. Amino acid sequence: CASSLWAGDPKNIQYF. This sequence joins TRBV7-2 and TRBJ2-4, with a weak D call TRBD1 (6 bases). V gave up 2 bases and J gave up 4 bases, with 15 bases separating them. The CDR3 extends over 16 amino acids. Germline values: CDR1 SGHTA, CDR2 FQGNSA.

This clone was seen a single time. The chain uses TRBV7-9 and TRBJ1-2, with D possibly matching TRBD1 (5 bases). There are 15 residues in the CDR3. Trimming stripped 2 bases from V and 3 bases from J, with 13 bases between. From germline, CDR1 is SEHNR and CDR2 FQNEAQ (reference sequence). CDR3 in amino acids: CASSLRYGRDYGYTF. The CDR3 DNA follows: TGTGCCAGCAGCTTACGCTATGGCAGGGACTATGGCTACACCTTC.

The chain has TRBV7-3 and TRBJ1-1; D is possibly TRBD1 (5 bases). CDR3 length: 14 residues. Germline values: CDR1 SGHTA, CDR2 FQGTGA. V lost 0 bases and J lost 1, with 6 bases in between. CDR3 region: CASSLTGGNTEAFF. CDR3 DNA: TGTGCCAGCAGCTTAACGGGGGGGAACACTGAAGCTTTCTTT.

The chain employs TRBV4-2 and TRBJ2-7; 9 bases match TRBD1. In germline, CDR1 is LGHNA, CDR2 YNFKEQ. V lost 0 bases, J lost 2 bases, and 5 bases stayed unmatched. This CDR3 region has 16 residues. This chain's CDR3 is CASSQDAGQGPYEQYF. The CDR3 DNA reads TGTGCCAGCAGCCAAGATGCGGGACAGGGCCCCTACGAGCAGTACTTC.

The genes are TRBV30 and TRBJ1-2, with TRBD1 matching over 7 bases. Germline V gene lookup returns CDR1 GTSNPN and CDR2 SVGIG (reference sequence). The CDR3 covers 15 residues. The V segment lost 5 bases and the J segment 2 bases; nucleotides outside the gene matches: 11. This chain's CDR3 is CAWLTPGQTNYGYTF. The CDR3, as DNA: TGTGCCTGGTTAACCCCGGGACAGACAAACTATGGCTACACCTTC.

This rearrangement joins TRBV7-2 to TRBJ1-2, with D possibly TRBD1 on 5 matching bases. The length of the CDR3 is 13 residues. Trimming took 1 base from V and 4 from J, leaving 7 bases between them. CDR1 is SGHTA and CDR2 is FQGNSA in the germline V gene. The CDR3 reads CASSLGGGYGYTF. For the CDR3, the DNA is TGTGCCAGCAGCTTAGGGGGGGGCTATGGCTACACCTTC.

This chain uses TRBV5-6 with TRBJ1-1, with 8 bases that match TRBD1. The junction had 8 bases not matched to a gene; V was cut back by 3 bases and J by 1 base. The germline CDR1 and CDR2 sequences are SGHDT and YYEEEE. The CDR3 has 16 residues. In DNA, the CDR3 is TGTGCCAGCAGCTCTGATACAGGGGGAACGAACACTGAAGCTTTCTTT. This encodes CASSSDTGGTNTEAFF.

This chain connects TRBV19 to TRBJ2-2; 11 nucleotides match TRBD1. CDR3 length: 15 amino acids. Germline V CDR1 and CDR2: LNHDA, SQIVND (reference sequence). V lost 7 bases to trimming and J lost 5 bases; unmatched junction nucleotides: 6. Written as DNA, the CDR3 is TGTGCCAGTAAATCCGGGACAGGGGGGACCGGGGAGCTGTTTTTT. This encodes CASKSGTGGTGELFF.

The chain recombines TRBV5-1 with TRBJ2-2, with 9 bases identical to TRBD1. The CDR3 has 14 residues. Germline V gene data show CDR1 as SGHRS and CDR2 as YFSETQ. Trimming cost V 5 bases and J 7 bases; bases outside gene matches: 6. In nucleotides, the CDR3 is TGCGCCAGCAGGTCCGGGACAGGGAACGGGGAGCTGTTTTTT. Its protein product is CASRSGTGNGELFF.

This sequence joins TRBV9 and TRBJ2-5, with 8 bases fitting TRBD2. V was clipped by 4 bases and J by 3 bases; unmatched bases: 8. This CDR3 is built from 15 residues. CDR1 is SGDLS and CDR2 is YYNGEE in the germline V gene. CDR3 in DNA: TGTGCCAGCAGCCTAACCGGGACTAGAAAAGAGACCCAGTACTTC. Amino acid sequence: CASSLTGTRKETQYF.

The CDR3 is CASSQAHGYTF. CDR3 DNA sequence: TGTGCCAGCAGCCAGGCTCATGGCTACACCTTC. This chain uses TRBV3-1 (or the pseudogene TRBV3-2) with TRBJ1-2, with D uncertain. Germline V gene data show CDR1 as LGHDT and CDR2 as YNNKEL (reference sequence). The V gene lost 3 bases and the J gene lost 6 bases, with 5 bases spanning the gap. CDR3 length equals 11 residues.

The J gene is TRBJ1-1, the V gene TRBV7-3; the match to TRBD1 covers 9 bases. The CDR3 totals 15 residues. Germline values: CDR1 SGHTA, CDR2 FQGTGA. V dropped 5 bases and J dropped 5; count of bases not matched to a gene: 9. CDR3 bases: TGTGCCAGCAGCCCAGGGGGACAGGGTGAAACTGAAGCTTTCTTT. Protein sequence: CASSPGGQGETEAFF. Full variable domain (missing parts from reference TRBV7-3 and TRBJ1-1): GAGVSQTPSNKVTEKGKYVELRCDPISGHTALYWYRQSLGQGPEFLIYFQGTGAADDSGLPNDRFFAVRPEGSVSTLKIQRTERGDSAVYLCASSPGGQGETEAFFGQGTRLTVV.

This clone was detected only once. V and J are TRBV18 and TRBJ2-3; TRBD2 agrees at 10 bases. Per germline, CDR1 KGHSH and CDR2 LQKENI. CDR3 length: 15 residues. V lost 2 bases and J lost 6; bases outside the gene matches: 5. CDR3 coding DNA: TGTGCCAGCTCACCAGTAGCGGGAGGCGGGGATACGCAGTATTTT. Its translation: CASSPVAGGGDTQYF.